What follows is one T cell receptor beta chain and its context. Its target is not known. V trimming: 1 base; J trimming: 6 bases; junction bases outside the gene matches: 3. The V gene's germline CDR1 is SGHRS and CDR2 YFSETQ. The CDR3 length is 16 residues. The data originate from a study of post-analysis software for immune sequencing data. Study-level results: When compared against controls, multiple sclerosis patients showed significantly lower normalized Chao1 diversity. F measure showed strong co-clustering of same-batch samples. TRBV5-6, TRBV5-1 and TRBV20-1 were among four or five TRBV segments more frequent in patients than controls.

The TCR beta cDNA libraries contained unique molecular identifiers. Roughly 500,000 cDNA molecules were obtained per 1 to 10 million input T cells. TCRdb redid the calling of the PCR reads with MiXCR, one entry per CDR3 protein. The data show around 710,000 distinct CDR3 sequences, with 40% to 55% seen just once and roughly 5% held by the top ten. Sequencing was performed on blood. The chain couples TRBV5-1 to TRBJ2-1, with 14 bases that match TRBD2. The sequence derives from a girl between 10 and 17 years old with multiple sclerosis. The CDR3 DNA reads TGCGCCAGCAGCTTGCACGGGACTAGCGGGAGCAATGAGCAGTTCTTC. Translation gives CASSLHGTSGSNEQFF.